At least ten counts were recorded for the clone carrying this TCR beta chain. What it binds is not known. TCRdb called the 5' RACE reads again in MiXCR, with one record for every CDR3 protein. The sample records a few hundred thousand distinct CDR3 sequences, around 8.8% being singletons. The record originates from a study of identical twins. This CDR3 spans 15 amino acids. Germline V gene sequence: CDR1 SGHRS, CDR2 YFSETQ. J lost 1 base, V lost 7 bases, and 7 bases had no gene match. Study-wide results and caveats: Memory repertoires showed no such pattern, whereas abundant cord blood beta clonotypes carried fewer insertions. Weaker excess sharing between twins was seen in beta out-of-frame sequences.

The sample was also reused in another study, on yellow fever vaccine responses in identical twins.

The chain couples TRBV5-1 to TRBJ1-1; 10 positions agree with TRBD1. Material: memory (CD45RO+) T cells sorted from blood. The TCR originated in a woman aged 18-29 years in good health. CDR3 sequence: CASGSGQGTNTEAFF. CDR3 coding DNA: TGCGCCAGCGGATCGGGACAGGGGACGAACACTGAAGCTTTCTTT.